Below, 12 T cell receptor beta chains from the same sample are listed, as sequenced in a study of siplizumab effects on memory and regulatory T cells. Sequencing used immunoSEQ multiplex PCR; TCRdb keeps in-frame clones, though not all of them. The repertoire has roughly 92,000 clones, over 90% of them found once; the top ten carry 1% to 1.5%. Sequencing input: non-Treg CD4+ T cells sorted from blood. The receptors here all came from a human donor in good health.

To note about this clone: This specimen includes other DNA sequences encoding the same CDR3. This chain uses TRBV5-1 with TRBJ2-7; D not certain. V was shortened by 1 base and J by 0 bases, with 2 bases between the two germline ends. The CDR3 length is 12 residues. CDR1 SGHRS and CDR2 YFSETQ come from the germline V gene. The CDR3: CASSLPSYEQYF. Written as DNA, the CDR3 is TGCGCCAGCAGCTTGCCCTCCTACGAGCAGTACTTC.

The rearrangement links TRBV14 to TRBJ1-5; maybe TRBD1 (5 bases). The CDR3 consists of 13 residues. Germline CDR1 reads SGHDN; CDR2 reads FVKESK. The V and J ends lost 5 bases and 3 bases respectively, with 8 bases between them. The CDR3 nucleotides are TGTGCCAGCAGCGGGGGATTCAATCAGCCCCAGCATTTT. Its translation is CASSGGFNQPQHF.

The chain couples TRBV6-5 to TRBJ2-3, with a weak D call TRBD2 (5 bases). CDR1 is MNHEY, CDR2 SVGAGI, per germline. V lost 10 bases, J lost 4 bases, and 18 bases lay in between. The CDR3 sequence is 14 residues long. CDR3 in amino acids: CATRQEGRADTQYF. Written as DNA, the CDR3 is TGTGCCACCAGGCAGGAAGGGAGAGCAGATACGCAGTATTTT.

The chain links TRBV28 to TRBJ2-5; D is uncertain. TRBJ2-7 explains the end of the DNA better; the J call may be wrong. CDR1 is MDHEN and CDR2 is SYDVKM in the germline V gene. The CDR3 runs to 11 residues. This chain's CDR3 is CASSSGYEQYF. In DNA form, the CDR3 reads TGTGCCAGCAGTTCGGGTTACGAGCAGTACTTC.

The V and J genes are TRBV10-2 and TRBJ1-1; possible D gene TRBD1, 5 bases. This CDR3 comprises 12 residues. Germline-derived CDR1 and CDR2 are WSHSY and SAAADI. V lost 9 bases and J 0 bases, leaving 8 bases between the germline ends. CDR3 region: CASTRVNTEAFF. CDR3 DNA: TGCGCCAGTACCAGGGTGAACACTGAAGCTTTCTTT.

The chain carries TRBV5-4 and TRBJ1-2; 9 positions match TRBD1. Germline values: CDR1 SGHNT, CDR2 YYREEE (reference sequence). The V segment lost 7 bases and the J segment 7 bases; nucleotides outside the gene matches: 14. The length of the CDR3 is 15 residues. CDR3 coding DNA: TGTGCCAGCCAACCACTAATTACAGGGGGCGGTGGCTACACCTTC. The encoded protein is CASQPLITGGGGYTF.

The chain recombines TRBV25-1 with TRBJ1-4; possibly TRBD1 for D (5 bases). There are 12 residues in the CDR3. V was trimmed by 8 bases and J by 8 bases, leaving 12 bases between them. The germline V gene encodes CDR1 MGHDK and CDR2 SYGVNS. CDR3 protein: CASAGVPEKLFF. The CDR3 bases are TGTGCCAGCGCGGGGGTTCCCGAAAAACTGTTTTTT. Supplemented by reference TRBV25-1 and TRBJ1-4, the full variable domain reads EADIYQTPRYLVIGTGKKITLECSQTMGHDKMYWYQQDPGMELHLIHYSYGVNSTEKGDLSSESTVSRIRTEHFPLTLESARPSHTSQYLCASAGVPEKLFFGSGTQLSVL.

The CDR3 sequence is CAFLPPGTGVYGYTF. The CDR3 DNA reads as TGTGCCTTCCTACCCCCCGGGACAGGGGTCTATGGCTACACCTTC. This chain uses TRBV30 with TRBJ1-2; 10 nucleotides align to TRBD1. Trimming took 7 bases from V and 4 from J; bases not matched to a gene: 12. CDR1 is GTSNPN and CDR2 is SVGIG in the germline V gene (reference sequence). The CDR3 length is 15 residues. Complete variable domain (other parts from reference TRBV30 and TRBJ1-2): SQTIHQWPATLVQPVGSPLSLECTVEGTSNPNLYWYRQAAGRGLQLLFYSVGIGQISSEVPQNLSASRPQDRQFILSSKKLLLSDSGFYLCAFLPPGTGVYGYTFGSGTRLTVV.

The V and J genes are TRBV6-1 and TRBJ1-1; a weak D match, TRBD1 (5 bases). This CDR3 is built from 15 residues. The germline gives CDR1 MNHNS, CDR2 SASEGT. Trimming took 0 bases from V and 6 from J, leaving 14 bases between them. In nucleotides, the CDR3 is TGTGCCAGCAGTGAAGCGACGGGACCGCTCTCTGAAGCTTTCTTT. Amino acids: CASSEATGPLSEAFF.

The chain joins TRBV10-1 to TRBJ2-2; D unclear. This CDR3 has 14 residues. Deletions cut 0 bases from V and 7 bases from J, with 9 bases between. Germline loops: CDR1 WNHNN, CDR2 SYGVQD (reference sequence). The CDR3 sequence is CASSESGIGGELFF. In DNA, the CDR3 is TGCGCCAGCAGTGAGTCGGGGATCGGCGGGGAGCTGTTTTTT.

As DNA, the CDR3 is TGTGCCAGCAGCCCCGGGGAGGGCAGAGAGTGGGTCTATGGCTACACCTTC. Its translation is CASSPGEGREWVYGYTF. The rearrangement joins TRBV11-2 to TRBJ1-2; D remains ambiguous. Trimming left V 5 bases short and J 4 bases short, with 23 bases between. Germline CDR1 is SGHAT and CDR2 is FQNNGV. The CDR3 runs 17 residues.

This clone has just one count. The rearrangement uses TRBV6-5 and TRBJ1-6; TRBD1 matches 7 bases. Germline CDR1 MNHEY, CDR2 SVGAGI. There are 12 residues in the CDR3. V lost 8 bases and J lost 16; bases outside the gene matches: 11. DNA of the CDR3: TGTGCCAGCGGCTATAACAGGGGAAAGCTCCACTTT. It yields the protein CASGYNRGKLHF.